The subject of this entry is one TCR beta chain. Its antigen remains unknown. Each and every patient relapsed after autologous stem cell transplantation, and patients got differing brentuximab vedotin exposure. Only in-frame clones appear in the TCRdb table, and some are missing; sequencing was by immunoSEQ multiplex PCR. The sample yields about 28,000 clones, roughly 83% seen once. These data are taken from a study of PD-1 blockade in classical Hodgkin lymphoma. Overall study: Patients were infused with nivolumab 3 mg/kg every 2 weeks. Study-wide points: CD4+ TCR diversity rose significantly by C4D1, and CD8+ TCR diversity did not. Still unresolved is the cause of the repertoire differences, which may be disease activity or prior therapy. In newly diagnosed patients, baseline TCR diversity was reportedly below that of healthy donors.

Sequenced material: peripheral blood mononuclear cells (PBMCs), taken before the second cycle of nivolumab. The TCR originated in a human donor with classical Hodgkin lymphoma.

The DNA for the CDR3 is TGTGCCAGCAGTGCCACTAGCGGGGAGACCCAGTACTTC. Protein sequence: CASSATSGETQYF. The V gene is TRBV6-5, the J gene TRBJ2-5; 9 nucleotides align to TRBD2. Germline values: CDR1 MNHEY, CDR2 SVGAGI. This CDR3 has 13 amino acids. Losses at the gene ends were 5 bases for V and 5 bases for J; bases not matched to a gene: 3.